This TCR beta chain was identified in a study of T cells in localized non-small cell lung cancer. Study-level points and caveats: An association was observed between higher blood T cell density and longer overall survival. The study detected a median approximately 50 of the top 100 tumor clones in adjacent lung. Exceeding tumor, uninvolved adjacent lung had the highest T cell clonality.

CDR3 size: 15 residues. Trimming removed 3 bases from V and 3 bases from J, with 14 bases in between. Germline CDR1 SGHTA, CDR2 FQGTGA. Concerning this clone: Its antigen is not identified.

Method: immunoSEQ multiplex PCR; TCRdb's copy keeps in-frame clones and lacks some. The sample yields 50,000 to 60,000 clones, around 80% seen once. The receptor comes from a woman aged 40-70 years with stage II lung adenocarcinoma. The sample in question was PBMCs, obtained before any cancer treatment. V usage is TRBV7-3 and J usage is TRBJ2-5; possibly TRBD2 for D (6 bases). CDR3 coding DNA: TGTGCCAGCAGCTTCAGCGGGTATCCTGAAGAGACCCAGTACTTC. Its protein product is CASSFSGYPEETQYF.